This T cell receptor (beta chain) was observed in a study of T cell responses to AZD1222 COVID-19 vaccine. This clone was recorded only once. Its specificity is unknown. Assay used: immunoSEQ multiplex PCR; TCRdb lists only in-frame clones, some missing. The sample shows roughly 120,000 clones, roughly 90% of them seen only once. Overall study findings and caveats: Baseline seropositives among AZD1222 recipients totaled only 5 to 7. Repertoire samples came only from after the peak T cell response.

V was pared by 3 bases and J by 7 bases, with 14 bases between. The CDR3 length is 13 residues. CDR1 is SGDLS and CDR2 is YYNGEE in the germline V gene. The origin of this receptor is an adult in good health. The sample was peripheral blood, taken on day 0 of AZD1222 vaccination. V is TRBV9 and J is TRBJ2-7; maybe TRBD1 (5 bases). The CDR3 sequence is CASSEGHWGEQYF. As DNA, the CDR3 is TGTGCCAGCAGCGAAGGACATTGGGGTGAGCAGTACTTC.